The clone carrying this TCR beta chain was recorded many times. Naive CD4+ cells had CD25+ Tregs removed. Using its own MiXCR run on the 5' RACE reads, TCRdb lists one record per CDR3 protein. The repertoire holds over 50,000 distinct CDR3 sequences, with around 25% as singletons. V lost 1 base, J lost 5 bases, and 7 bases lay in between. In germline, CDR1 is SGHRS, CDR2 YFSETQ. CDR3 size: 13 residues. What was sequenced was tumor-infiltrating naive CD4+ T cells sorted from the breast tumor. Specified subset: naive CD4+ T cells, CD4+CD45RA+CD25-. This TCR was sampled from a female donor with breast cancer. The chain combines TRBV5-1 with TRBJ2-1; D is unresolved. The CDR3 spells CASSLSRNNEQFF. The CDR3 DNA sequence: TGCGCCAGCAGCTTGAGTCGAAACAATGAGCAGTTCTTC.